Listed below are T cell receptor beta chains from one sample, sequenced in a study of cytomegalovirus exposure and HLA in healthy donors. Here immunoSEQ multiplex PCR was the method, and the copy in TCRdb shows in-frame clones only, minus some. Among about 150,000 clones listed, about four fifths were seen once. The specimen was PBMCs. Source of these receptors: a man aged 50 to 59 in good health and CMV-seropositive. The CDR3 runs from the conserved cysteine through the conserved F or W. The order of the fields is D gene, J gene, V gene, clone size, CDR3 protein, CDR3 DNA. A D gene is named only where the DNA matches it firmly. Clone size is given for some rows only: seen once, a few or many times, or a class if the clone is expanded.

- | TRBJ1-5 | TRBV2 | - | CASRFEANNQPQHF | TGTGCCAGCCGGTTCGAGGCTAACAATCAGCCCCAGCATTTT
TRBD1 | TRBJ1-5 | TRBV27 | once | CASRRGTGYSNQPQHF | TGTGCCAGCAGGCGGGGGACAGGTTATAGCAATCAGCCCCAGCATTTT
- | TRBJ2-7 | TRBV6-1 | - | CASSEDIEGYEQYF | TGTGCCAGCAGCGAGGACATAGAAGGCTACGAGCAGTACTTC
TRBD1 | TRBJ1-3 | TRBV11-2 | - | CASSRQGAPGNTIYF | TGTGCCAGCAGTCGTCAGGGGGCGCCCGGAAACACCATATATTTT
- | TRBJ2-6 | TRBV11-2 | - | CASSLALSGANVLTF | TGTGCCAGCAGCTTAGCCCTCTCCGGGGCCAACGTCCTGACTTTC
TRBD1 | TRBJ1-5 | TRBV5-6 | few | CASSKTGEHQPQHF | TGTGCCAGCAGCAAGACAGGGGAGCATCAGCCCCAGCATTTT
- | TRBJ2-3 | TRBV14 | - | CASSQDVAVTDTQYF | TGTGCCAGCAGCCAAGATGTGGCGGTCACAGATACGCAGTATTTT
- | TRBJ1-3 | TRBV2 | - | CASSETALTGNTIYF | TGTGCCAGCAGTGAAACAGCCCTGACTGGAAACACCATATATTTT
TRBD2 | TRBJ2-7 | TRBV18 | - | CASSPPGLATHEQYF | TGTGCCAGCTCACCACCGGGACTAGCGACCCACGAGCAGTACTTC
TRBD2 | TRBJ2-7 | TRBV27 | - | CASSLSSGTIFYEQYF | TGTGCCAGCAGTTTATCGAGCGGGACCATTTTCTACGAGCAGTACTTC
- | TRBJ2-1 | TRBV11-2 | - | CASSSRGSAGSYNEQFF | TGTGCCAGCAGCTCGAGAGGGTCGGCGGGGTCCTACAATGAGCAGTTCTTC
TRBD1 | TRBJ1-5 | TRBV6-5 | - | CASKLGGLGNQPQHF | TGTGCCAGCAAACTAGGGGGCCTAGGCAATCAGCCCCAGCATTTT
TRBD2 | TRBJ2-1 | TRBV29-1 | few | CSVEDPQRRLAGVLNDEQFF | TGCAGCGTTGAAGACCCTCAAAGGAGGCTAGCGGGAGTCCTGAACGATGAGCAGTTCTTC
TRBD2 | TRBJ2-7 | TRBV10-1 | - | CASSGWASGIYEQYF | TGCGCCAGCAGTGGTTGGGCTAGCGGGATCTACGAGCAGTACTTC
TRBD1 | TRBJ1-1 | TRBV6-1 | - | CASSDKGTGNTEAFF | TGTGCCAGCAGTGACAAAGGGACAGGAAACACTGAAGCTTTCTTT
- | TRBJ2-7 | TRBV2 | - | CASSSGRRVYPYEQYF | TGTGCCAGCAGCAGTGGGCGGAGGGTGTATCCCTACGAGCAGTACTTC
- | TRBJ2-1 | TRBV29-1 | - | CSVDLLNEQFF | TGCAGCGTTGACCTTCTGAATGAGCAGTTCTTC
TRBD1 | TRBJ2-5 | TRBV18 | - | CASSQGAGGETQYF | TGTGCCAGCTCACAGGGGGCTGGCGGGGAGACCCAGTACTTC
TRBD1 | TRBJ2-2 | TRBV28 | - | CASSYYGQGYTGELFF | TGTGCCAGCAGCTACTATGGACAGGGGTACACCGGGGAGCTGTTTTTT
TRBD1 | TRBJ1-2 | TRBV30 | once | CAWRWTGPYGYTF | TGTGCCTGGAGGTGGACAGGACCTTATGGCTACACCTTC
TRBD1 | TRBJ2-3 | TRBV4-1 | few | CASRQWDSSTDTQYF | TGCGCCAGCAGGCAGTGGGACAGTAGCACAGATACGCAGTATTTT
- | TRBJ2-2 | TRBV10-3 | - | CAISVGGNTGELFF | TGTGCCATCAGTGTGGGGGGGAACACCGGGGAGCTGTTTTTT
- | TRBJ1-1 | TRBV2 | - | CASTHMEATEAFF | TGTGCCAGCACCCACATGGAGGCCACTGAAGCTTTCTTT